This note documents a single T cell receptor beta chain sequence. This clone's antigen is unknown. It has no much larger one-base neighbor in the sample; base qualities were not kept. The data derive from a study of cytomegalovirus exposure and HLA in healthy donors (dated by TCRdb to the late 2010s). A note on the overall study: According to an earlier analysis of 587 of the donors, 150 million to 200 million T cells yielded 90 million to 140 million unique TCR beta sequences and 276 Gb of sequence data. Roughly 300 gigabases of sequencing data and approximately 85 million unique TCR sequences were included in an early release covering 550 to 650 HLA-typed donors. Of the roughly 390 genotyped donors, roughly 80% fell in the genetic ancestry cluster associated with self-reported Caucasian donors. The study aimed to test whether cataloging public T cell receptors could reveal signatures of past pathogen exposure. The study profiled the T cell repertoires of approximately 700 subjects by immunosequencing and related them to cytomegalovirus serostatus. Besides the first cohort of under 700 subjects, a separate validation cohort made up of 120 different subjects was used. High-throughput TCR immunosequencing, statistical association of individual TCRs with disease status, and machine learning were combined to predict cytomegalovirus infection status. A later analysis re-analyzed previously published TCR beta repertoires from about 730 donors and added high-resolution HLA genotyping to study TCR occurrence patterns. The later analysis used no new phenotypic data to find candidate immune exposures, relying instead on TCR beta sequences and their occurrence across donors. In an earlier analysis of several hundred of the donors, high-throughput TCR beta sequencing was used to judge whether each TCR beta V gene segment behaved as functional or pseudogenic. Alongside the repertoire data, information on donor age, sex, ethnicity and CMV serostatus was compiled. A later genetic analysis used genome-wide SNP genotypes for about 65% of the roughly 670 donors, treating that subset as a discovery cohort. All discovery cohort repertoires had been generated on a single sequencing platform. HLA typing included class I and class II loci at four-digit resolution. The number of donors typed differed by locus, with about 629-630 for A, B, C, DRB1 and DQB1, more than 500 for DQA1, 600 to 610 for DPA1, and some 440 for DPB1. Because of strong linkage in the cohort, a few DR-DQ haplotypes were treated as single units for association and clustering. On average, approximately 250,000 unique TCR beta nucleotide sequences were sequenced per donor among 398 genotyped donors of the cohort, with roughly 18% of those sequences being non-productive.

Between the V and J ends, shortened by 7 bases and 5 bases respectively, the junction contains 15 bases. CDR1 and CDR2, per the germline V gene, are SNHLY and FYNNEI. The CDR3, cysteine through phenylalanine, is 15 amino acids long. Only the CDR3 DNA stays, 45 bases, in frame from base 1. The library was obtained by the immunoSEQ multiplex PCR assay. A mixture of 60 forward primers for TCR Vbeta segments and 13 reverse primers for TCR Jbeta segments was used in the multiplex PCR. Amplification of the CDR3 region of rearranged TCR beta genes was performed with a multiplex PCR assay on genomic DNA. The Illumina HiSeq System was used to sequence the amplified TCR beta libraries as 87-base-pair reads. The paper's processing steps were these. A later analysis counted approximately 84 million unique TCR beta chains across the approximately 700 repertoires, and around 9.9 million of these chains were shared by at least two donors. A nearest-neighbor algorithm error-corrected the raw reads and collapsed the reads into unique sequences, merging closely related sequences to remove PCR and sequencing errors. CDR3 sequences were aligned to IMGT reference sequences to assign V, D and J gene segments. Each retained sequence needed at least a six-nucleotide match to both a V gene segment and a J gene segment. A rearrangement was called productive if the CDR3 had no stop codons and remained in frame with V and J, and every other rearrangement was called non-productive. CDR3 was defined according to IMGT convention as the region running from the second conserved V-encoded cysteine to the conserved J-encoded phenylalanine. In an earlier analysis of around 600 of the donors, sequences lacking an unambiguous match to a single V gene segment were excluded. In an earlier analysis of a few hundred of the donors, V segments were called functional above 56.7% productive rearrangements and were called segregating when the between-donor standard deviation exceeded 5%. To diagnose cytomegalovirus status from the catalog of TCR beta chain sequences, a statistical classification framework was built. In a later analysis, TCR nucleotide sequences were compared against IMGT/GENE-DB human TR gene sequences so that V and J genes could be assigned. A later analysis assigned CDR3 sequences and most-parsimonious VDJ recombination scenarios with the TCRdist pipeline. In a later analysis, every TCR beta chain was defined by the combination of its CDR3 amino acid sequence and its V-gene family, and reads without a unique V-gene family were dropped. In a later analysis, 450 to 600 highly shared, low-generation-probability nucleotide sequences were removed to address suspected cross-contamination and a sequencing artifact. In a later analysis, a clonal expansion index for each public chain was calculated from normalized within-repertoire ranks of inferred template counts. A later analysis computed generation probabilities with a VDJ recombination model fitted to out-of-frame rearrangements, and checked the results against IGoR. Hypergeometric tests were used in a later analysis to score TCR-TCR, TCR-HLA and TCR-CMV co-occurrence, with a repertoire-size bias correction applied to the TCR pairs. False discovery rates were estimated in a later analysis by permuting HLA or CMV assignments 20 times. In a later analysis, co-occurring TCRs were grouped using DBSCAN, and TCRdist sequence similarity was added for clustering within HLA-allele-positive subsets. Co-occurrence clustering excluded repertoires with fewer than 30,000 or more than 120,000 public chains, plus five with anomalous nucleotide sharing. TCRdb provides this immuneACCESS table in a form limited to in-frame rearrangements. Some clones are lacking; in checked studies, under half of them reflect an unresolved V gene, and why the rest are absent is not known. The V and J calls and clone size are taken from that table; D and trimming were inferred from the DNA. The sample records about 160,000 clones, roughly 70% of which are singletons. Less than 3.5% of the sample is taken by the ten largest.

The cohort consisted of 666 healthy bone marrow donors. Cohort members were all nominally healthy when sampled, although unrecorded immune exposures were likely present. The donor tested CMV seropositive and was one of the 289 seropositive cohort members. Each donor provided a peripheral blood sample, and peripheral blood mononuclear cells were used for TCR beta sequencing. Genomic DNA extraction from the blood cell samples was performed with the Qiagen DNeasy Blood Extraction Kit. Overall results and qualifications from the work: The classifier was reported to diagnose cytomegalovirus status with high specificity and sensitivity in both the original cohort and the validation cohort. Strong co-occurrence of HLA alleles, especially DR and DQ, made assigning TCR associations to individual alleles difficult. In a later genetic analysis, fewer N-insertions in productive TCRs were reported among donors in an Asian-associated ancestry cluster than the 666-donor mean. Only TCR beta chains were sequenced in this cohort, and the absence of alpha or paired-chain data limited detectable features. A further reported finding was that TCR beta sequences accurately predicted the HLA-A and HLA-B alleles for most subjects in the first cohort. For the cohort, immune exposure information was limited to CMV serostatus. Linkage disequilibrium might explain the correlated functional status among segregating V segments, but an unknown experimental factor could not be ruled out. While some public TCRs were present in many individuals, most TCR sequences turned up only very rarely across donors. In a later analysis, around 17,000 TCR beta sequences were associated with specific HLA alleles at a false discovery rate of 0.05. Roughly uniform sequencing depth across donors was assumed in presence/absence analyses, although this assumption may not hold. An association between a missense DCLRE1C variant and V-gene and J-gene trimming of TCR beta chains was found in a later genetic analysis and replicated in an independent cohort. Some IMGT-functional V segments, including TRBV6-2 and TRBV6-3, could not be distinguished by the 87-base-pair reads and were therefore excluded. Most CMV-associated TCR beta chains appeared to be HLA-restricted in a later analysis, and the HLA associations seemed to be driven largely by CMV exposure. A cluster of highly shared sequence variants was judged likely to represent a technical artifact of the sequencing pipeline. A few of the identified cytomegalovirus-associated TCR beta chains were confirmed in vitro to be specific for cytomegalovirus antigens. In the study, around 160 TCR beta chains were listed as associated with cytomegalovirus. In an earlier analysis of approximately 590 of the donors, most TCR beta V segments appeared in productive rearrangements about 87% or about 30% of the time, broadly matching IMGT annotations. Because HLA typing was missing for some donors at each locus, association tests included only the typed subset. According to the authors, the approach could potentially be generalized to other disease states and immunological phenotypes. Compared with equally common non-associated chains, HLA-associated TCR beta chains in a later analysis were more clonally expanded and had lower generation probabilities. A later analysis found that TCR association rates varied across HLA loci, with DRB1 alleles showing the most associated TCRs and HLA-C alleles the fewest. In a later analysis, several top co-occurrence clusters were reported to appear linked to parvovirus B19, influenza, CMV and Epstein-Barr virus. Some 16 rarely observed V segments, including chromosome 9 orphons, were excluded from the earlier analysis of almost 600 of the donors because counts were too low.

This receptor was obtained from a woman in her forties in good health and CMV-seropositive. The chain links TRBV2 with TRBJ1-6; TRBD1 is a weak D gene call, 5 bases matching. Input material: PBMCs. Here is the DNA: TGTGCCAGCACGGTAGCGGGACCGCATAATTCACCCCTCCACTTT. Translated, this gives CASTVAGPHNSPLHF.